A selection of T cell receptor beta chains follows, all from one sample in a study of blood T cell repertoires in COVID-19. The table came from immunoSEQ multiplex PCR; TCRdb's copy has only in-frame clones and leaves some out. Altogether 200,000 to 250,000 clones are present, just under 85% being singletons, with the ten largest covering approximately 8.1%. The sequenced material came from peripheral blood. The receptor set was obtained from a woman between 50 and 59 years old with active or convalescent COVID-19. Each CDR3 is given with its conserved first and last residue. The order of the fields is V gene, clone size, D gene, J gene, CDR3 length, CDR3 protein, CDR3 DNA. The D gene is left open where the match is weak. Clone sizes are given selectively: once, few, many, or a class where the clone is expanded.

>TRBV24-1|-|-|TRBJ1-1|15
CATSIGSGVDTEAFF
TGTGCCACCAGTATAGGATCAGGGGTCGACACTGAAGCTTTCTTT
>TRBV28|-|TRBD1|TRBJ1-2|15
CASRRQGANSYGYTF
TGTGCCAGCAGGCGCCAGGGGGCAAATTCCTATGGCTACACCTTC
>TRBV2|-|TRBD1|TRBJ2-3|12
CASSGQGDTQYF
TGTGCCAGCAGTGGACAGGGCGATACGCAGTATTTT
>TRBV28|-|-|TRBJ1-2|14
CASSSPGQPYGYTF
TGTGCCAGCAGTTCCCCCGGACAGCCCTATGGCTACACCTTC
>TRBV4-1|once|-|TRBJ1-5|16
CASSLVQGVGNQPQHF
TGCGCCAGCAGCCTAGTACAGGGAGTGGGCAATCAGCCCCAGCATTTT
>TRBV7-9|-|-|TRBJ2-7|13
CASSLEDPYEQYF
TGTGCCAGCAGCTTGGAGGACCCCTACGAGCAGTACTTC
>TRBV10-3|few|-|TRBJ1-1|14
CAISGRGGDTEAFF
TGTGCCATCAGTGGGAGGGGAGGAGACACTGAAGCTTTCTTT
>TRBV2|-|-|TRBJ2-4|14
CASRGGSPGNIQYF
TGTGCCAGCAGGGGGGGTTCCCCGGGTAACATTCAGTACTTC
>TRBV21-1|few|-|TRBJ2-3|14
CALYPEQGRDTQYF
TGTGCCCTCTATCCGGAACAGGGCAGAGATACGCAGTATTTT
>TRBV11-2|-|TRBD2|TRBJ2-5|15
CASSVTSGSSRTQYF
TGTGCCAGCAGCGTGACTAGCGGGAGTTCTAGGACCCAGTACTTC
>TRBV19|-|-|TRBJ1-1|15
CASSIGGNLNTEAFF
TGTGCCAGTAGTATAGGAGGGAATTTGAACACTGAAGCTTTCTTT
>TRBV6-5|-|TRBD2|TRBJ2-7|15
CASSSIGLAAYEQYF
TGTGCCAGCAGTTCCATAGGACTAGCGGCATACGAGCAGTACTTC
>TRBV3-1/TRBV3-2|-|-|TRBJ1-4|12
CASNLRAEKLFF
TGTGCCAGCAACCTCAGGGCAGAAAAACTGTTTTTT
>TRBV19|-|-|TRBJ1-5|13
CASSIEAGQPQHF
TGTGCCAGTAGTATAGAAGCGGGGCAGCCCCAGCATTTT
>TRBV19|few|-|TRBJ1-1|15
CASSIATGVGTEAFF
TGTGCCAGTAGTATTGCCACGGGGGTGGGAACTGAAGCTTTCTTT
>TRBV5-4|-|-|TRBJ2-5|14
CASSLEGGQETQYF
TGTGCCAGCAGCTTGGAGGGAGGACAAGAGACCCAGTACTTC
>TRBV7-8|-|TRBD1|TRBJ1-2|13
CASSPRTGYGYTF
TGTGCCAGCAGCCCCCGGACAGGGTATGGCTACACCTTC
>TRBV3-1/TRBV3-2|-|-|TRBJ2-2|18
CASSQDGGGGPNTGELFF
TGTGCCAGCAGCCAAGACGGGGGAGGGGGACCGAACACCGGGGAGCTGTTTTTT
>TRBV3-1/TRBV3-2|-|-|TRBJ1-5|15
CASSQSAGEGQPQHF
TGTGCCAGCAGCCAATCAGCGGGGGAAGGTCAGCCCCAGCATTTT
>TRBV3-1/TRBV3-2|-|-|TRBJ1-5|16
CASSQGWQGGNQPQHF
TGTGCCAGCAGCCAAGGTTGGCAGGGTGGAAATCAGCCCCAGCATTTT
>TRBV5-1|once|-|TRBJ2-7|14
CASSLGGTLYEQYF
TGCGCCAGCAGCTTGGGAGGGACTCTCTACGAGCAGTACTTC
>TRBV28|-|TRBD1|TRBJ1-1|16
CASSPSGTGGAAEAFF
TGTGCCAGCAGTCCCTCCGGGACAGGGGGCGCAGCTGAAGCTTTCTTT
>TRBV11-2|-|-|TRBJ1-1|13
CASSFDPGSEAFF
TGTGCCAGCAGCTTCGACCCAGGGTCCGAAGCTTTCTTT
>TRBV11-2|few|-|TRBJ2-7|12
CASSVTYYEQYF
TGTGCCAGCAGCGTAACATACTACGAGCAGTACTTC
>TRBV28|-|-|TRBJ1-3|17
CASSFGGAKSSGNTIYF
TGTGCCAGCAGTTTTGGAGGCGCGAAGAGCTCTGGAAACACCATATATTTT
>TRBV29-1|once|TRBD1|TRBJ1-1|16
CSTSEGDSEPNTEAFF
TGCAGCACGTCGGAGGGGGACAGCGAACCGAACACTGAAGCTTTCTTT
>TRBV7-2|-|-|TRBJ2-7|15
CASSLASGVYYEQYF
TGTGCCAGCAGCTTAGCTAGCGGAGTTTACTACGAGCAGTACTTC